The entry below describes one T cell receptor beta chain. Antigen: not known. CDR1 is MNHEY and CDR2 is SVGEGT in the germline V gene. J was trimmed by 3 bases and V by 1 base; bases with no gene match: 7. This CDR3 is 19 amino acids long. The sample belongs to a study of T cell repertoires in cytomegalovirus infection. Notes on the study in general: Cumulative public TCR beta family frequency identified carriers of CMV plus the relevant HLA.

TCRdb independently ran MiXCR on the reads; one entry per CDR3 protein. The table includes about 900,000 distinct CDR3 sequences, roughly 30% detected once. The source material was cultured CD8+ T cells from PBMCs, sampled from culture after CMV antigen stimulation. The V gene is TRBV6-2 or TRBV6-3, the J gene TRBJ2-1, with 15 bases matching TRBD2. This TCR was recovered from a human donor in good health (CMV status not recorded). Some clones in this sample may be carry-over from other donors' samples. The DNA of the CDR3 is TGTGCCAGCAGTTACTACGGGACTAGCGGGGGGCCACACTACAATGAGCAGTTCTTC. It yields the protein CASSYYGTSGGPHYNEQFF.